The T cell receptor (beta chain) under discussion was sequenced for a study of blood T cells in healthy people across ages. Study-level findings and limits: Donor CMV status, an unknown factor, possibly confounded changes in expanded clonotypes.

The CDR3 runs 17 residues. Germline-derived CDR1 and CDR2 are LNHDA and SQIVND (reference sequence). It was with a sample-barcoded 5' primer and a J-beta primer mix that a second PCR of roughly 7 to 12 cycles was run. MiXCR, applied by TCRdb to the 5' RACE reads, yields one record per CDR3 protein. The table lists over 450,000 distinct CDR3 sequences, around 24% of them singletons. Roughly 10 milliliters of peripheral blood were drawn from each donor. Regarding this clonotype: Antigen specificity is unknown. Sequence at one end of the junction differs from germline and may be a read error.

These records were also assigned to another study, of T cells of mothers and their children. As that report states: Both sample barcodes and 2-4 random nucleotides came from the M1S primer of the second PCR. Detection yielded no persistent microchimeric T cell clones.

The V and J genes are TRBV19 and TRBJ2-1; D tentatively fits TRBD1 or TRBD2 (5 bases each). Sequencing input: blood. This TCR came from a boy aged 5-17 years in good health. The DNA for the CDR3 is TGTGCCAGTAGTAGCCAGTCCCGGGACCGGGCCTACAGTGAGCAGTTCTTC. Protein: CASSSQSRDRAYSEQFF.